A selection of T cell receptor beta chains follows, all from one sample in a study of T cells after yellow fever vaccination. TCRdb redid the calling of the 5' RACE reads with MiXCR, one entry per CDR3 protein. This sample has 610,000 or so distinct CDR3 sequences, with around 12% found just once. Material: PBMCs, obtained on the day of the yellow fever booster vaccination. The receptors come from a man aged 30 to 45 who received the YFV17D yellow fever vaccine. Both conserved end residues are part of each CDR3. D genes are given only for firm matches. Size values are once, few and many counts, or a class for expanded clones, and some rows have none.

D	J	length	size	V	CDR3	DNA
TRBD2	TRBJ2-1	15	few	TRBV7-7	CASSRGLAGVDEQFF	TGTGCCAGCAGCCGCGGACTAGCGGGAGTGGATGAGCAGTTCTTC
-	TRBJ2-1	10	-	TRBV6-2/TRBV6-3	CASSRQGRFF	TGTGCCAGCAGCCGCCAGGGACGCTTCTTC
-	TRBJ1-5	13	many	TRBV30	CAWSVRGNQPQHF	TGTGCCTGGAGTGTACGGGGGAATCAGCCCCAGCATTTT
TRBD2	TRBJ2-7	13	few	TRBV30	CAWSSGRIGEQYF	TGTGCCTGGAGTAGCGGGAGGATAGGCGAGCAGTACTTC
TRBD1	TRBJ2-1	15	-	TRBV5-1	CASSLFGDRAHEQFF	TGCGCCAGCAGCTTGTTCGGGGACAGGGCCCATGAGCAGTTCTTC
TRBD2	TRBJ2-4	16	few	TRBV20-1	CSATPLAGGTKNIQYF	TGCAGTGCAACGCCTCTAGCGGGAGGGACCAAAAACATTCAGTACTTC
-	TRBJ2-2	14	-	TRBV18	CASSSRRDGGELFF	TGTGCCAGCTCGTCAAGGCGGGATGGCGGGGAGCTGTTTTTT
-	TRBJ1-4	17	-	TRBV20-1	CSARDSPTAGPNEKLFF	TGCAGTGCTAGAGATTCGCCAACCGCGGGACCGAATGAAAAACTGTTTTTT
-	TRBJ2-1	14	-	TRBV9	CASSSEADYNEQFF	TGTGCCAGCAGCTCAGAGGCAGATTACAATGAGCAGTTCTTC
TRBD1	TRBJ1-1	14	-	TRBV19	CASSIGRGGTEAFF	TGTGCCAGTAGTATCGGCAGGGGGGGTACTGAAGCTTTCTTT
TRBD2	TRBJ2-2	17	-	TRBV9	CASSVLGREVNTGELFF	TGTGCCAGCAGCGTACTGGGGAGGGAAGTTAACACCGGGGAGCTGTTTTTT
TRBD1	TRBJ1-1	13	-	TRBV10-3	CAIQGAINTEAFF	TGTGCCATTCAGGGGGCGATTAACACTGAAGCTTTCTTT
TRBD2	TRBJ2-7	15	few	TRBV10-1	CASSESVSGRDEQYF	TGCGCCAGCAGTGAGTCGGTTAGCGGGAGGGACGAGCAGTACTTC
-	TRBJ2-6	18	-	TRBV20-1	CSANEGGPRVSGANVLTF	TGCAGTGCCAATGAGGGGGGGCCGCGAGTCTCTGGGGCCAACGTCCTGACTTTC
TRBD1	TRBJ2-7	15	-	TRBV10-3	CAISPGAGQAYEQYF	TGTGCCATCTCGCCGGGGGCGGGACAGGCCTACGAGCAGTACTTC
TRBD2	TRBJ2-2	16	-	TRBV18	CASSPSASGRAGELFF	TGTGCCAGCTCACCTTCGGCTAGCGGGAGAGCCGGGGAGCTGTTTTTT
-	TRBJ1-4	15	-	TRBV30	CAWSTVPWPNEKLFF	TGTGCCTGGAGCACCGTTCCCTGGCCTAATGAAAAACTGTTTTTT
-	TRBJ2-1	14	few	TRBV20-1	CSALEAGANNEQFF	TGCAGTGCCTTGGAAGCAGGGGCTAACAATGAGCAGTTCTTC
-	TRBJ2-1	10	-	TRBV7-9	CASSFTEQFF	TGTGCCAGCAGCTTCACAGAGCAGTTCTTC
TRBD1	TRBJ2-1	15	-	TRBV5-1	CASSLGQQGMGEQFF	TGCGCCAGCAGCTTGGGCCAACAGGGGATGGGTGAGCAGTTCTTC
-	TRBJ1-1	12	few	TRBV6-5	CASREGRAEAFF	TGTGCCAGCAGGGAGGGGAGGGCTGAAGCTTTCTTT
-	TRBJ2-3	13	many	TRBV11-2	CASSLLKRDTQYF	TGTGCCAGCAGCCTACTCAAAAGAGATACGCAGTATTTT
-	TRBJ2-6	18	once	TRBV28	CASSLVGGLESGANVLTF	TGTGCCAGCAGTTTGGTAGGCGGCCTTGAATCTGGGGCCAACGTCCTGACTTTC
-	TRBJ2-2	14	many	TRBV12-3/TRBV12-4	CASMGGRNTGELFF	TGTGCCAGCATGGGGGGCCGGAACACCGGGGAGCTGTTTTTT
-	TRBJ2-3	15	-	TRBV11-2	CASSLQVYSTDTQYF	TGTGCCAGCAGCCTGCAGGTCTATAGCACAGATACGCAGTATTTT
-	TRBJ2-2	15	few	TRBV4-3	CASSQDSAGTGELFF	TGCGCCAGCAGCCAAGATTCGGCAGGCACCGGGGAGCTGTTTTTT
-	TRBJ2-7	14	-	TRBV12-3/TRBV12-4	CASSFQDLTYEQYF	TGTGCCAGCAGCTTTCAGGACCTTACCTACGAGCAGTACTTC
TRBD2	TRBJ2-5	16	-	TRBV4-1	CASSQDRAGGIETQYF	TGCGCCAGCAGCCAAGATCGAGCGGGAGGTATTGAGACCCAGTACTTC